Sequencing of this TCR beta chain was carried out in a study of T cell responses to AZD1222 COVID-19 vaccine. The germline V and J ends were trimmed by 5 bases and 4 bases, with 14 bases remaining between them. In germline, CDR1 is SGHTA, CDR2 FQGNSA. The CDR3 loop spans 14 amino acids. Profiled with immunoSEQ multiplex PCR; TCRdb holds only in-frame clones, not every one. This sample has 150,000 or so clones, with about nine tenths found just once. J is TRBJ1-2 and V is TRBV7-2, with D tentatively TRBD1 (5 bases). The origin of this receptor is an adult in good health. The sequenced sample was peripheral blood, obtained on day 0 of AZD1222 vaccination. The CDR3 nucleotides are TGTGCCAGCAGCCTAGAGGGGCTAGCCTATGGCTACACCTTC. Its translation: CASSLEGLAYGYTF.